These 32 T cell receptor beta chains were sequenced from one sample in a study of human T cells and chemical hapten exposure. One entry per CDR3 protein, called by TCRdb with MiXCR from the RACE reads. The sample comprises some 110,000 distinct CDR3 sequences, around 11% of which are singletons, and approximately 2.5% rests with the top ten. The time point: patch test 3, about 24 weeks after DPC sensitization. The treatment: therapeutic diphenylcyclopropenone sensitization with weekly scalp DPC. The material sequenced was whole blood, taken in connection with sensitization to the hapten diphenylcyclopropenone (DPC). These receptors originate from a woman aged 50 to 60 with alopecia areata. Some clones in this sample may be carry-over from other donors' samples.

The table lists this clonotype with many counts. V usage is TRBV28 and J usage is TRBJ1-4, with D possibly being TRBD1 (6 bases). This CDR3 contains 15 residues. Per germline, CDR1 MDHEN and CDR2 SYDVKM. The V end lost 6 bases, the J end lost 0 bases, and 11 bases lay between the germline ends. CDR3 sequence reads: CASSQAGATNEKLFF. The CDR3 nucleotides read TGTGCCAGCAGCCAAGCAGGGGCAACTAATGAAAAACTGTTTTTT.

This clonotype was observed at least ten times. J is TRBJ2-7 and V is TRBV10-1; 11 bases fit TRBD1. V lost 7 bases to trimming and J lost 4 bases; unmatched junction nucleotides: 3. CDR3 length equals 13 residues. CDR1 is WNHNN and CDR2 is SYGVQD in the germline V gene (reference sequence). CDR3 loop: CASKDRGLYEQYF. CDR3 DNA sequence: TGCGCCAGCAAGGACAGGGGGCTTTACGAGCAGTACTTC.

This clonotype was seen many times. V and J are TRBV7-8 and TRBJ2-1, with 7 nucleotides matching TRBD1. After removal of 0 bases from V and 8 bases from J, the junction contained 7 bases not matched to a gene. The CDR3 runs to 15 residues. CDR1 SGHVS and CDR2 FQNEAQ come from the germline V gene. CDR3 coding DNA: TGTGCCAGCAGCTTAGCGGGAGACAGGGTCCATGAGCAGTTCTTC. Encoded protein: CASSLAGDRVHEQFF. Full variable domain (remainder filled in from reference TRBV7-8 and TRBJ2-1): GAGVSQSPRYKVAKRGQDVALRCDPISGHVSLFWYQQALGQGPEFLTYFQNEAQLDKSGLPSDRFFAERPEGSVSTLKIQRTQQEDSAVYLCASSLAGDRVHEQFFGPGTRLTVL.

At least ten counts were recorded for this clonotype. This chain uses TRBV7-9 with TRBJ1-4; D is undetermined. The CDR3 is made up of 12 amino acids. Germline V CDR1 and CDR2: SEHNR, FQNEAQ (reference sequence). With 3 bases removed from V and 8 bases from J, the gap between germline ends came to 7 bases. The DNA for the CDR3 is TGTGCCAGCAGCTTCCAAGGGGAAAAACTGTTTTTT. Protein: CASSFQGEKLFF.

There are a few counts of this clonotype. The V gene is TRBV27, the J gene TRBJ2-5; D not certain. Germline CDR1 reads MNHEY; CDR2 reads SMNVEV (reference sequence). The CDR3 covers 14 residues. V was shortened by 0 bases and J by 5 bases, with 10 bases between the two germline ends. As DNA, the CDR3 is TGTGCCAGCAGTTTATCAGGAAGAGTGGAGACCCAGTACTTC. It yields the protein CASSLSGRVETQYF.

This sequence joins TRBV7-2 and TRBJ2-1, with D perhaps matching TRBD2 (6 bases). V shed 6 bases and J shed 3 bases, with 18 bases lying between them. There are 16 residues in the CDR3. Germline lookup yields CDR1 SGHTA and CDR2 FQGNSA. The CDR3 sequence is CASRSSTGACYNEQFF. CDR3 coding DNA: TGTGCCAGCAGATCCAGCACGGGAGCGTGCTACAATGAGCAGTTCTTC.

The CDR3 region has the DNA TGTGCCAGCAGTCTAGCGGGGGCCTACAATGAGCAGTTCTTC. It translates to CASSLAGAYNEQFF. The chain uses TRBV6-5 and TRBJ2-1; 10 bases match TRBD2. The CDR3 has 14 residues. J lost 2 bases, V lost 5 bases, and 0 bases had no gene match. Germline V lookup: CDR1 MNHEY, CDR2 SVGAGI.

This clonotype occurred a few times. The chain joins TRBV7-9 to TRBJ1-1, with a weak D call TRBD1 (5 bases). The V end lost 5 bases, the J end lost 5 bases, and 15 bases lay between the germline ends. CDR1 is SEHNR and CDR2 is FQNEAQ in the germline V gene (reference sequence). The CDR3 consists of 14 residues. DNA for the CDR3: TGTGCCAGCAGCGGAGCTTCAGGGAGGACTGAAGCTTTCTTT. This sequence encodes CASSGASGRTEAFF.

The chain carries TRBV6-1 and TRBJ2-3; D is possibly TRBD1 (5 bases). Germline CDR1 and CDR2: MNHNS and SASEGT. V was shortened by 5 bases and J by 3 bases, with 9 bases between the two germline ends. This CDR3 has 13 residues. As DNA, the CDR3 is TGTGCCAGCAGTACAGGAGAGACAGATACGCAGTATTTT. It yields the protein CASSTGETDTQYF.

This clonotype was seen ten or more times. This rearrangement joins TRBV30 to TRBJ2-2, with D possibly being TRBD2 (5 bases). This CDR3 has 12 amino acids. The ends were cut back, 3 bases at V and 5 bases at J, with 7 bases in the middle. Germline values: CDR1 GTSNPN, CDR2 SVGIG (reference sequence). CDR3 amino acids: CAWSPGTGELFF. CDR3 coding DNA: TGTGCCTGGAGCCCGGGGACCGGGGAGCTGTTTTTT.

This clonotype was counted ten times or more. One end of the junction does not line up with germline, which may come from a read error. V usage is TRBV7-9 and J usage is TRBJ2-7; TRBD2 aligns across 7 bases. Germline V gene data show CDR1 as SEHNR and CDR2 as FQNEAQ (reference sequence). This CDR3 has 12 amino acids. The CDR3 here is CASSLAAGGQYF. DNA of the CDR3: TGTGCCAGCAGCCTAGCGGCCGGCGGGCAGTACTTC.

This clonotype was counted a few times. The chain recombines TRBV11-2 with TRBJ2-1; D call uncertain. The CDR3 is made up of 13 amino acids. In germline, CDR1 is SGHAT, CDR2 FQNNGV. V was shortened by 1 base and J by 7 bases, with 8 bases between the two germline ends. The CDR3: CASSLVLENEQFF. In DNA form, the CDR3 reads TGTGCCAGCAGCTTAGTTTTGGAGAATGAGCAGTTCTTC.

The CDR3 bases are TGTGCCAGCAGTCGGACAGGGGGTTTGGACACTGAAGCTTTCTTT. As protein: CASSRTGGLDTEAFF. V and J are TRBV12-3 or TRBV12-4 and TRBJ1-1; 10 bases agree with TRBD1. This CDR3 is 15 amino acids long. Unmatched junction bases numbered 6, after V lost 5 bases and J lost 3 bases.

The sample holds a few counts of this clonotype. The chain couples TRBV12-3 or TRBV12-4 to TRBJ2-3; no clear D. The CDR3 has 14 amino acids. Trimming shortened V by 6 bases and J by 0 bases, and 10 bases separated the two germline ends. CDR3 loop: CASRGPYSTDTQYF. For the CDR3, the DNA is TGTGCCAGCAGGGGCCCTTATAGCACAGATACGCAGTATTTT.

This sequence joins TRBV6-5 and TRBJ2-3, with D perhaps matching TRBD2 (7 bases). The V gene's germline CDR1 is MNHEY and CDR2 SVGAGI. V was shortened by 2 bases and J by 7 bases, with 16 bases between the two germline ends. The CDR3 runs 15 residues. CDR3 in amino acids: CASSYGGGSLNTQYF. The CDR3 DNA reads as TGTGCCAGCAGTTACGGGGGCGGGAGTCTGAATACGCAGTATTTT.

The gene calls are TRBV12-3 or TRBV12-4 and TRBJ1-1; a weak D match, TRBD1 (6 bases). Trimming stripped 6 bases from V and 10 bases from J, with 15 bases between. The CDR3 sequence is 12 residues long. CDR3 in DNA: TGTGCCAGCAGACCCCACAGGGCGGTAGCTTTCTTT. The encoded protein is CASRPHRAVAFF.

There are a few counts of this clonotype. The chain has TRBV9 and TRBJ2-3, with D uncertain. CDR1 and CDR2 from the germline V gene are SGDLS and YYNGEE. The CDR3 totals 16 residues. V lost 4 bases and J 0 bases, leaving 15 bases between the germline ends. The CDR3 protein is CASSRSPDTSTDTQYF. The CDR3, as DNA: TGTGCCAGCAGCCGGTCACCGGATACTAGCACAGATACGCAGTATTTT.

This clonotype was picked up a small number of times. CDR3 protein: CASSFKDLGETQYF. The CDR3, as DNA: TGTGCCAGCAGTTTTAAGGACTTGGGCGAGACCCAGTACTTC. The gene calls are TRBV12-3 or TRBV12-4 and TRBJ2-5; perhaps TRBD2 as D (5 bases). Trimming took off 3 bases at V and 5 bases at J, with 13 bases between the two ends. The CDR3 has 14 residues.

The rearrangement uses TRBV20-1 and TRBJ2-7; D is unclear. CDR3 length equals 14 residues. The germline CDR1 and CDR2 sequences are DFQATT and SNEGSKA (reference sequence). The V end was cut by 0 bases, the J end by 1 base, with 10 bases between. CDR3 sequence (DNA): TGCAGTGCTAGAGATTTCCTGAATTCCTACGAGCAGTACTTC. Translated, it gives CSARDFLNSYEQYF.

The chain uses TRBV6-1 and TRBJ1-3; D may be TRBD1 (6 bases). Germline CDR1 reads MNHNS; CDR2 reads SASEGT. Trimming removed 6 bases from V and 1 base from J, with 16 bases in between. This CDR3 spans 16 amino acids. Written as DNA, the CDR3 is TGTGCCAGCAGCCGATCCCCAGGGGAATCTGGAAACACCATATATTTT. This codes for CASSRSPGESGNTIYF.

This clonotype was seen only a few times. The chain links TRBV24-1 to TRBJ2-2, with D maybe TRBD2 (6 bases). This CDR3 spans 14 amino acids. Trimming took off 9 bases at V and 6 bases at J, with 16 bases between the two ends. Germline lookup yields CDR1 KGHDR and CDR2 SFDVKD. CDR3 nucleotides: TGTGCCACCCAAGGGAGGACACACCCCGGGGAGCTGTTTTTT. This codes for CATQGRTHPGELFF.

This clonotype was picked up one time. This chain uses TRBV5-6 with TRBJ1-1; D is possibly TRBD1 (6 bases). The V end lost 4 bases, the J end lost 4 bases, and 17 bases lay between the germline ends. Germline V gene lookup returns CDR1 SGHDT and CDR2 YYEEEE. This CDR3 region has 15 residues. CDR3: CASSPGLGASTEAFF. CDR3 sequence (DNA): TGTGCCAGCAGCCCGGGGTTGGGGGCGAGCACTGAAGCTTTCTTT. The variable domain in full, with the rest retrieved from reference TRBV5-6 and TRBJ1-1, is DAGVTQSPTHLIKTRGQQVTLRCSPKSGHDTVSWYQQALGQGPQFIFQYYEEEERQRGNFPDRFSGHQFPNYSSELNVNALLLGDSALYLCASSPGLGASTEAFFGQGTRLTVV.

This clonotype has at least ten counts. The chain couples TRBV19 to TRBJ2-3; D unclear. Germline CDR1 is LNHDA and CDR2 is SQIVND (reference sequence). Trimming shortened V by 11 bases and J by 0 bases, and 21 bases separated the two germline ends. CDR3 length equals 16 residues. The CDR3 region has the DNA TGTGCCGGACCGTTCAGCTGGCGAGCTAGCACAGATACGCAGTATTTT. This sequence encodes CAGPFSWRASTDTQYF.

This clonotype was seen only a few times. The chain is built from TRBV25-1 and TRBJ2-5, with D hard to call. CDR3 length: 15 amino acids. Germline-derived CDR1 and CDR2 are MGHDK and SYGVNS. The V gene lost 1 base and the J gene lost 9 bases, with 18 bases spanning the gap. CDR3 nucleotide sequence: TGTGCCAGCAGTGAATCGGTCGGGTTCCTAGTGCCCCAGTACTTC. Encoded protein: CASSESVGFLVPQYF.

At least ten counts were recorded for this clonotype. The chain combines TRBV18 with TRBJ1-5; D might be TRBD1 (6 bases). The germline CDR1 and CDR2 sequences are KGHSH and LQKENI. V was trimmed by 4 bases and J by 7 bases, leaving 20 bases between them. This CDR3 contains 16 residues. The CDR3 reads CASSLWGGRGEQPQHF. The CDR3 DNA sequence: TGTGCCAGCTCACTCTGGGGGGGGCGAGGCGAACAGCCCCAGCATTTT.

This clonotype was picked up many times. The CDR3 is CASNYSPGGARSTDTQYF. DNA of the CDR3: TGTGCCAGCAACTATTCCCCGGGAGGGGCCAGGAGCACAGATACGCAGTATTTT. This chain uses TRBV6-6 with TRBJ2-3; 8 bases line up with TRBD2. This CDR3 has 18 residues. Looked up from germline, CDR1 is MNHNY and CDR2 is SVGAGI (reference sequence). The V gene end was trimmed by 7 bases and the J gene end by 0 bases; junction bases not matched to a gene: 15.

The sample holds many counts of this clonotype. The chain uses TRBV15 and TRBJ2-3; TRBD1 matches 7 bases. Trimming took 0 bases from V and 6 from J; bases not matched to a gene: 0. The CDR3 length is 13 residues. Looked up from germline, CDR1 is LNHNV and CDR2 is YYDKDF (reference sequence). The CDR3 DNA reads TGTGCCACCAGCAGAGAACAGGGGGATACGCAGTATTTT. This codes for CATSREQGDTQYF.

Ten or more counts support this clonotype. The chain couples TRBV7-9 to TRBJ2-3; 13 nucleotides agree with TRBD2. Germline CDR1 and CDR2: SEHNR and FQNEAQ (reference sequence). CDR3 length equals 17 residues. V shed 2 bases, J shed 2 bases, and the junction held 4 bases outside the gene matches. The DNA of the CDR3 is TGTGCCAGCAGCTTACCGGGACTAGCGGGATCCACAGATACGCAGTATTTT. Its protein product is CASSLPGLAGSTDTQYF.

This chain links TRBV24-1 with TRBJ1-1; TRBD1 agrees at 9 bases. The ends lost 2 bases at V and 11 bases at J; junction bases unmatched: 14. The CDR3 is 16 amino acids. CDR1 KGHDR and CDR2 SFDVKD come from the germline V gene. CDR3 nucleotides: TGTGCCACCAGTGATTCGAGTCCCGGGACAGGGATCCGGGCTTTCTTT. Amino acid sequence: CATSDSSPGTGIRAFF.

In the case of this clonotype: Since a much larger clone is just one base distant, this may be a read error. Lacking the conserved final phenylalanine or tryptophan, this CDR3 likely reflects a read error. V is TRBV9 and J is TRBJ2-2; D may match TRBD1 or TRBD2 (6 bases each). Germline CDR1 reads SGDLS; CDR2 reads YYNGEE. With 1 base removed from V and 7 bases from J, the gap between germline ends came to 14 bases. The CDR3 spans 15 residues. In nucleotides, the CDR3 is TGTGCCAGCAGCGTATACGGGGGCGCGGGCGGGGAGCTGTTTCTT. As protein: CASSVYGGAGGELFL.

There are a few counts of this clonotype. The rearrangement uses TRBV4-3 and TRBJ1-1; 7 positions agree with TRBD1. The CDR3 length is 14 residues. J gave up 3 bases and V 8 bases, and 9 bases lay outside the gene matches. From germline, CDR1 is LGHNA and CDR2 YSLEER. The CDR3 bases are TGCGCCAGCCGGCAAGGGGGCAGCGACACTGAAGCTTTCTTT. This gives the protein CASRQGGSDTEAFF.

The chain couples TRBV29-1 to TRBJ2-3, with D unresolved. Trimming cost V 3 bases and J 2 bases, with 6 bases left between them. The CDR3 has 12 residues. The germline CDR1 and CDR2 sequences are SQVTM and ANQGSEA. The CDR3 here is CSVEEYTDTQYF. CDR3 nucleotide sequence: TGCAGCGTTGAGGAGTACACAGATACGCAGTATTTT.